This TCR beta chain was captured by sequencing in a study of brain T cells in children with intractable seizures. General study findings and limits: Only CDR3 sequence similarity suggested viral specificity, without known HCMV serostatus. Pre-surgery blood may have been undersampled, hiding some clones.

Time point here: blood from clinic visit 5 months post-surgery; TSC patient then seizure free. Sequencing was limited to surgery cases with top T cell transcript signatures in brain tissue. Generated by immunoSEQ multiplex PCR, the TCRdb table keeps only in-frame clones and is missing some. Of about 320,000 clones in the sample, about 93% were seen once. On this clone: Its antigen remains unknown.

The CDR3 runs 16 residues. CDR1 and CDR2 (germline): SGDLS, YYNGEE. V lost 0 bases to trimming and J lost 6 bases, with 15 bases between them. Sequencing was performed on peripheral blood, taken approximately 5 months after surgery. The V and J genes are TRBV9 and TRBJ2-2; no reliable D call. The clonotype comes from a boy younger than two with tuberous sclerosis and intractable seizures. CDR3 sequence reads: CASSVGSWSPPGELFF. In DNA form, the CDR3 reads TGTGCCAGCAGCGTAGGCAGTTGGAGCCCGCCCGGGGAGCTGTTTTTT. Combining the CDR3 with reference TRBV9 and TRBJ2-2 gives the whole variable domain DSGVTQTPKHLITATGQRVTLRCSPRSGDLSVYWYQQSLDQGLQFLIQYYNGEERAKGNILERFSAQQFPDLHSELNLSSLELGDSALYFCASSVGSWSPPGELFFGEGSRLTVL.